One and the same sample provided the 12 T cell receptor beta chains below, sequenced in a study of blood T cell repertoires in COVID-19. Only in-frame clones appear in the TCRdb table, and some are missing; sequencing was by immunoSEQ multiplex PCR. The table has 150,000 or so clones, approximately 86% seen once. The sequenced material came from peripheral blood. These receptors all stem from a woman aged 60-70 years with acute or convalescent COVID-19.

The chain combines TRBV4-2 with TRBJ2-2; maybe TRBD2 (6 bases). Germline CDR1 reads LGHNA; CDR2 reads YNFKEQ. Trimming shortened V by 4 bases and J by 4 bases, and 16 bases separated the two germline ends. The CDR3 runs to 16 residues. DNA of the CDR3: TGTGCCAGCAGCCCCAGGGACCTGCGGGGCACCGGGGAGCTGTTTTTT. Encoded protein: CASSPRDLRGTGELFF.

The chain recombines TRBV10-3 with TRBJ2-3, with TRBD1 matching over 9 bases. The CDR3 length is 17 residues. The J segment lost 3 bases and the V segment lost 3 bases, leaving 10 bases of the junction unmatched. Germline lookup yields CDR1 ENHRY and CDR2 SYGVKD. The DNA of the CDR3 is TGTGCCATCAGTGACCCTAACCTGACAGGGGGAACAGATACGCAGTATTTT. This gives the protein CAISDPNLTGGTDTQYF.

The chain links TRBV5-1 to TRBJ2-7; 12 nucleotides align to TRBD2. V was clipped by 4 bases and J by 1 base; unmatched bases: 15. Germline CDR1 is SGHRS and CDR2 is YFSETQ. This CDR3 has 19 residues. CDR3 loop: CASSPKGLAGTTLSYEQYF. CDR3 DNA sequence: TGCGCCAGCAGCCCCAAAGGACTAGCGGGGACTACACTGTCCTACGAGCAGTACTTC.

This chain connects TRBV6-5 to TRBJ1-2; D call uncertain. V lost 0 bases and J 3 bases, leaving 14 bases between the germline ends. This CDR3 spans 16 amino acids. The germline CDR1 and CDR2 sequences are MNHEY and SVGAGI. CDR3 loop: CASSYSSWRSDYGYTF. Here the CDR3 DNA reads TGTGCCAGCAGTTACTCGTCGTGGAGAAGTGACTATGGCTACACCTTC.

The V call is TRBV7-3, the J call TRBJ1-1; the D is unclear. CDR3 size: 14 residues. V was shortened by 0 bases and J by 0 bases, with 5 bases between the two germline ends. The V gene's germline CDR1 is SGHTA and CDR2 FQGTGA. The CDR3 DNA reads TGTGCCAGCAGCTTAACACACATGAACACTGAAGCTTTCTTT. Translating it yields CASSLTHMNTEAFF. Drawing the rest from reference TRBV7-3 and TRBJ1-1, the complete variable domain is GAGVSQTPSNKVTEKGKYVELRCDPISGHTALYWYRQSLGQGPEFLIYFQGTGAADDSGLPNDRFFAVRPEGSVSTLKIQRTERGDSAVYLCASSLTHMNTEAFFGQGTRLTVV.

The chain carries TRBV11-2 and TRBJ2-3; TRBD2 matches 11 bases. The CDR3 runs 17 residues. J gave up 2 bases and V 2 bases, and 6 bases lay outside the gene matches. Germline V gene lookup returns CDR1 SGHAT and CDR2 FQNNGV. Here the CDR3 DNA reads TGTGCCAGCAGCTTACTGCCTAGCGGGGGGATCACAGATACGCAGTATTTT. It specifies CASSLLPSGGITDTQYF.

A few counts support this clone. The CDR3 DNA reads TGTGCCAGCAGTCTAGGGGTCAATCAGCCCCAGCATTTT. It is translated as CASSLGVNQPQHF. The chain combines TRBV7-3 with TRBJ1-5; tentative D call: TRBD1 (5 bases). V lost 6 bases, J lost 3 bases, and 9 bases lay in between. The CDR3 runs 13 residues. The germline CDR1 and CDR2 sequences are SGHTA and FQGTGA.

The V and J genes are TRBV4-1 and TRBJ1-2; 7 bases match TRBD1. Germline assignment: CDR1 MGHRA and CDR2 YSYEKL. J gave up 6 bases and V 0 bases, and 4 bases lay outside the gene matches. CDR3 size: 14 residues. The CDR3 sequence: CASSQDGDRNGYTF. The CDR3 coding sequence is TGCGCCAGCAGCCAAGATGGGGACAGAAATGGCTACACCTTC.

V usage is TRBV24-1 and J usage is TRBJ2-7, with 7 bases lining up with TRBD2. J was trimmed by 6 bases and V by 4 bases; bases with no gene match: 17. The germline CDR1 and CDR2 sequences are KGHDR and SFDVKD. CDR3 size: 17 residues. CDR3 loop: CATSDARTSRQGLEQYF. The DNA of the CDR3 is TGTGCCACCAGTGACGCCCGGACTAGTCGCCAGGGTCTCGAGCAGTACTTC.

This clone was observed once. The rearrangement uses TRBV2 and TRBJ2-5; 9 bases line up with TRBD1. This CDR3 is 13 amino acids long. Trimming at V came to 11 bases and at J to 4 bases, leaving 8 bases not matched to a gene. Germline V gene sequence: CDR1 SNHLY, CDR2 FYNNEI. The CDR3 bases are TGTGCCGGAGGGGACAGGGTGCGAGAGACCCAGTACTTC. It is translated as CAGGDRVRETQYF. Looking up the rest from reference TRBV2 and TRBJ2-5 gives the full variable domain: EPEVTQTPSHQVTQMGQEVILRCVPISNHLYFYWYRQILGQKVEFLVSFYNNEISEKSEIFDDQFSVERPDGSNFTLKIRSTKLEDSAMYFCAGGDRVRETQYFGPGTRLLVL.

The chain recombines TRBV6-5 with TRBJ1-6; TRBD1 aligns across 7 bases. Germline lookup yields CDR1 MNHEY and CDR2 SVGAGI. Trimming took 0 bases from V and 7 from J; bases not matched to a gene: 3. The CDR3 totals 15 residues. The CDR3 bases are TGTGCCAGCAGTTACTCGACGGGACAGAATTCACCCCTCCACTTT. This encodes CASSYSTGQNSPLHF.

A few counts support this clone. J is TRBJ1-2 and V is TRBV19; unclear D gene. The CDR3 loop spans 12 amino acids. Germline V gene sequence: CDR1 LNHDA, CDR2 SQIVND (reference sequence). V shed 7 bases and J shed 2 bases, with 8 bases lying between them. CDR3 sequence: CASTPANYGYTF. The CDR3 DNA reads TGTGCCAGTACCCCCGCGAACTATGGCTACACCTTC.